This is a list of T cell receptor beta chains from one sample in a study of blood T cell repertoires in COVID-19. Clones were sequenced by immunoSEQ multiplex PCR, and TCRdb holds only the in-frame ones, with some missing. The sample has under 300,000 clones; roughly 88% are singletons. Sequences were obtained from peripheral blood. Every receptor here comes from a woman in her 40s who had recovered from COVID-19. The CDR3 runs from the conserved cysteine through the conserved F or W. A D gene is named only where the DNA matches it firmly. Clone size is stated in some rows and not others, as once, few, many or a class when expanded.

abundance: .; j_gene: TRBJ1-1; len: 15; v_gene: TRBV11-3; d_gene: .; CDR3nt: TGTGCCAGCAGCTTCGACGACACCATGAACACTGAAGCTTTCTTT; CDR3aa: CASSFDDTMNTEAFF
abundance: .; j_gene: TRBJ2-1; len: 15; v_gene: TRBV2; d_gene: TRBD2; CDR3nt: TGTGCCAGCTCAACTCCGGGACTAGCGGGAAATGAGCAGTTCTTC; CDR3aa: CASSTPGLAGNEQFF
abundance: .; j_gene: TRBJ2-1; len: 17; v_gene: TRBV6-4; d_gene: TRBD2; CDR3nt: TGTGCCAGCAGACCAAACGGGCTAGCGGTTTCCTACAATGAGCAGTTCTTC; CDR3aa: CASRPNGLAVSYNEQFF
abundance: .; j_gene: TRBJ1-1; len: 15; v_gene: TRBV5-6; d_gene: TRBD1; CDR3nt: TGTGCCAGCAGCTTAAGGGTCTACAGGGGAACTGAAGCTTTCTTT; CDR3aa: CASSLRVYRGTEAFF
abundance: .; j_gene: TRBJ2-7; len: 13; v_gene: TRBV6-5; d_gene: .; CDR3nt: TGTGCCAGCAGCGACATCTTCTCCTACGAGCAGTACTTC; CDR3aa: CASSDIFSYEQYF
abundance: .; j_gene: TRBJ2-1; len: 15; v_gene: TRBV18; d_gene: TRBD1; CDR3nt: TGTGCCAGCTCACCGCAAGGGGGCATATACAATGAGCAGTTCTTC; CDR3aa: CASSPQGGIYNEQFF
abundance: .; j_gene: TRBJ1-5; len: 14; v_gene: TRBV7-9; d_gene: .; CDR3nt: TGTGCCAGCAGCCTGGGGGGGGAGAGGCAGCCCCAGCATTTT; CDR3aa: CASSLGGERQPQHF
abundance: .; j_gene: TRBJ2-1; len: 16; v_gene: TRBV6-2/TRBV6-3; d_gene: TRBD2; CDR3nt: TGTGCCAGCAGCTTACTAGCGCCGAGTTCCTACAATGAGCAGTTCTTC; CDR3aa: CASSLLAPSSYNEQFF
abundance: .; j_gene: TRBJ2-7; len: 13; v_gene: TRBV28; d_gene: .; CDR3nt: TGTGCCAGCACCCAGGGAGTAATGGGGACTCTAGCTTTC; CDR3aa: CASTQGVMGTLAF
abundance: .; j_gene: TRBJ1-2; len: 13; v_gene: TRBV30; d_gene: .; CDR3nt: TGTGCCTGGAGTGTAAACAGGGAGTACGGCTACACCTTC; CDR3aa: CAWSVNREYGYTF
abundance: .; j_gene: TRBJ1-1; len: 13; v_gene: TRBV19; d_gene: .; CDR3nt: TGTGCCAGTGGTCCGACGGGACTCACTGAAGCTTTCTTT; CDR3aa: CASGPTGLTEAFF
abundance: .; j_gene: TRBJ2-6; len: 17; v_gene: TRBV7-6; d_gene: .; CDR3nt: TGTGCCAGCAGCTTAGCGTTCGGTGCCCCTGGGGCCAACGTCCTGACTTTC; CDR3aa: CASSLAFGAPGANVLTF
abundance: .; j_gene: TRBJ2-7; len: 15; v_gene: TRBV28; d_gene: .; CDR3nt: TGTGCCAGCAGTCCACGCCGCCGACAGAACTACGAGCAGTACTTC; CDR3aa: CASSPRRRQNYEQYF
abundance: few; j_gene: TRBJ2-3; len: 16; v_gene: TRBV30; d_gene: TRBD2; CDR3nt: TGTGCCTGGAGTGCTTTTAGCGGGGGGATAACAGATACGCAGTATTTT; CDR3aa: CAWSAFSGGITDTQYF
abundance: .; j_gene: TRBJ1-2; len: 13; v_gene: TRBV29-1; d_gene: TRBD1; CDR3nt: TGCAGCGTTGAACAGGACAGGGGATACGGCTACACCTTC; CDR3aa: CSVEQDRGYGYTF
abundance: .; j_gene: TRBJ2-1; len: 13; v_gene: TRBV5-1; d_gene: .; CDR3nt: TGCGCCAGCTCGGGGAGGCTTGGGAATGAGCAGTTCTTC; CDR3aa: CASSGRLGNEQFF
abundance: .; j_gene: TRBJ2-1; len: 14; v_gene: TRBV19; d_gene: .; CDR3nt: TGTGCCAGTAGTCCTTCAAACTTAGCGGCTGAGCAGTTCTTC; CDR3aa: CASSPSNLAAEQFF
abundance: once; j_gene: TRBJ2-1; len: 12; v_gene: TRBV7-2; d_gene: .; CDR3nt: TGTGCCAGCAGGAACTACCCCCATGAGCAGTTCTTC; CDR3aa: CASRNYPHEQFF
abundance: once; j_gene: TRBJ1-3; len: 16; v_gene: TRBV7-9; d_gene: .; CDR3nt: TGTGCCAGCAGCTCCCACGGGGGAAGCACTGGAAACACCATATATTTT; CDR3aa: CASSSHGGSTGNTIYF
abundance: few; j_gene: TRBJ2-7; len: 15; v_gene: TRBV5-6; d_gene: .; CDR3nt: TGTGCCAGCAGCTTGGCCGGGGTGCTGTCCTTGGAGCAGTACTTC; CDR3aa: CASSLAGVLSLEQYF
abundance: .; j_gene: TRBJ1-5; len: 15; v_gene: TRBV19; d_gene: .; CDR3nt: TGTGCCAGTAGTTTTCGTGGGGGGTCTTTTGAGCCCCAGCATTTT; CDR3aa: CASSFRGGSFEPQHF
abundance: .; j_gene: TRBJ1-2; len: 16; v_gene: TRBV19; d_gene: .; CDR3nt: TGTGCCAGTAGTACCCAGACAGTCTTAGCTAACTATGGCTACACCTTC; CDR3aa: CASSTQTVLANYGYTF
abundance: .; j_gene: TRBJ2-1; len: 17; v_gene: TRBV15; d_gene: .; CDR3nt: TGTGCCACCAGCAGAGATCGTAGGGTGGCGGGGCACGATGAGCAGTTCTTC; CDR3aa: CATSRDRRVAGHDEQFF
abundance: .; j_gene: TRBJ2-3; len: 15; v_gene: TRBV18; d_gene: .; CDR3nt: TGTGCCAGCTCACCACTAACAGGGAGCACAGATACGCAGTATTTT; CDR3aa: CASSPLTGSTDTQYF
abundance: .; j_gene: TRBJ2-2; len: 19; v_gene: TRBV27; d_gene: TRBD2; CDR3nt: TGTGCCAGCAGTTTATCGCCAAGCGGGGGGTCCCGAGGCACCGGGGAGCTGTTTTTT; CDR3aa: CASSLSPSGGSRGTGELFF
abundance: .; j_gene: TRBJ2-2; len: 16; v_gene: TRBV5-4; d_gene: TRBD2; CDR3nt: TGTGCCAGCAGTTTTTTAGCGGGACTTAACACCGGGGAGCTGTTTTTT; CDR3aa: CASSFLAGLNTGELFF
abundance: .; j_gene: TRBJ2-1; len: 17; v_gene: TRBV15; d_gene: TRBD2; CDR3nt: TGTGCCACCAGCAGGTCCGAGCGGGGGAGCTACTACAATGAGCAGTTCTTC; CDR3aa: CATSRSERGSYYNEQFF
abundance: .; j_gene: TRBJ2-7; len: 13; v_gene: TRBV30; d_gene: .; CDR3nt: TGTGCCTGGAGTCGATTCCTAGCGCTCGAGCAGTACTTC; CDR3aa: CAWSRFLALEQYF
abundance: .; j_gene: TRBJ1-5; len: 15; v_gene: TRBV7-2; d_gene: .; CDR3nt: TGTGCCAGCAGCTTCCAGGGAATGAGCAATCAGCCCCAGCATTTT; CDR3aa: CASSFQGMSNQPQHF
abundance: .; j_gene: TRBJ1-2; len: 14; v_gene: TRBV4-3; d_gene: .; CDR3nt: TGCGCCAGCAGCCACGAGACCCAGGGTGGTGGCTACACCTTC; CDR3aa: CASSHETQGGGYTF
abundance: .; j_gene: TRBJ2-1; len: 15; v_gene: TRBV11-1; d_gene: TRBD2; CDR3nt: TGTGCCAGCAGAAAAACTAGCGGGATACTCAATGAGCAGTTCTTC; CDR3aa: CASRKTSGILNEQFF
abundance: few; j_gene: TRBJ2-2; len: 15; v_gene: TRBV6-6; d_gene: .; CDR3nt: TGTGCCAGCAGTCCGGGTTCCCGAATAACCGGGGAGCTGTTTTTT; CDR3aa: CASSPGSRITGELFF
abundance: .; j_gene: TRBJ1-2; len: 15; v_gene: TRBV6-2/TRBV6-3; d_gene: TRBD1; CDR3nt: TGTGCCAGCAGTCGGGGACAGGAGATTAACTATGGCTACACCTTC; CDR3aa: CASSRGQEINYGYTF
abundance: .; j_gene: TRBJ2-4; len: 20; v_gene: TRBV5-4; d_gene: TRBD2; CDR3nt: TGTGCCAGCAGCGCCCGGGTCGGGACTAGTGAACTACTAGCCAAAAACATTCAGTACTTC; CDR3aa: CASSARVGTSELLAKNIQYF
abundance: once; j_gene: TRBJ2-1; len: 16; v_gene: TRBV2; d_gene: TRBD2; CDR3nt: TGTGCCAGCAGTGAAAGGGGACTAGCGGGAAGGCCGGGGCAGTTCTTC; CDR3aa: CASSERGLAGRPGQFF
abundance: .; j_gene: TRBJ2-4; len: 14; v_gene: TRBV18; d_gene: .; CDR3nt: TGTGCCAGCCTGGAGGGGAGAGCCAAAAACATTCAGTACTTC; CDR3aa: CASLEGRAKNIQYF
abundance: .; j_gene: TRBJ2-1; len: 13; v_gene: TRBV6-5; d_gene: TRBD2; CDR3nt: TGTGCCAGCTACCCTAGCGGATACAATGAGCAGTTCTTC; CDR3aa: CASYPSGYNEQFF
abundance: .; j_gene: TRBJ2-1; len: 14; v_gene: TRBV28; d_gene: .; CDR3nt: TGTGCCAGCAGTCCCCCGGGACACATAACCCCCCCTGTCTTC; CDR3aa: CASSPPGHITPPVF
abundance: .; j_gene: TRBJ2-7; len: 15; v_gene: TRBV19; d_gene: TRBD2; CDR3nt: TGTGCCAGTAGTCCTAGCGGGGGTATCTCCTACGAGCAGTACTTC; CDR3aa: CASSPSGGISYEQYF
abundance: once; j_gene: TRBJ2-5; len: 13; v_gene: TRBV12-5; d_gene: .; CDR3nt: TGTGCTAGTGCCACCCAGGGTATAGAGACCCAGTACTTC; CDR3aa: CASATQGIETQYF
abundance: few; j_gene: TRBJ2-3; len: 16; v_gene: TRBV2; d_gene: TRBD2; CDR3nt: TGTGCCTCCAAGCCCACGAGGCGGGAGAGGAAAGATACGCAGTATTTT; CDR3aa: CASKPTRRERKDTQYF
abundance: .; j_gene: TRBJ1-5; len: 14; v_gene: TRBV30; d_gene: .; CDR3nt: TGTGCCTGGAGTGTGGTCAGGGCAGGACAGCCCCAGCATTTT; CDR3aa: CAWSVVRAGQPQHF
abundance: .; j_gene: TRBJ1-3; len: 14; v_gene: TRBV9; d_gene: TRBD1; CDR3nt: TGTGCCAGCAGCACGACAGGGGCTGGAAACACCATATATTTT; CDR3aa: CASSTTGAGNTIYF
abundance: .; j_gene: TRBJ2-3; len: 16; v_gene: TRBV25-1; d_gene: TRBD2; CDR3nt: TGTGCCAGCAGTGTTCGGGGTAGCGGGGGCACAGATACGCAGTATTTT; CDR3aa: CASSVRGSGGTDTQYF
abundance: once; j_gene: TRBJ2-3; len: 18; v_gene: TRBV5-6; d_gene: TRBD2; CDR3nt: TGTGCCAGCAGCTTCCCTAGCGGACTCGCCGTGGGCACAGATACGCAGTATTTT; CDR3aa: CASSFPSGLAVGTDTQYF
abundance: .; j_gene: TRBJ1-4; len: 14; v_gene: TRBV21-1; d_gene: .; CDR3nt: TGTGCCAGCAGCAACGGACAGGGCCGCGAAAAACTGTTTTTT; CDR3aa: CASSNGQGREKLFF
abundance: .; j_gene: TRBJ1-2; len: 14; v_gene: TRBV29-1; d_gene: .; CDR3nt: TGCAGCGTTGACCCCTCCGGTCCCCGGTATGGCTACACCTTC; CDR3aa: CSVDPSGPRYGYTF
abundance: once; j_gene: TRBJ1-6; len: 17; v_gene: TRBV4-3; d_gene: TRBD1; CDR3nt: TGCGCCAGCAGCCAAGCACCGGGACAGGCAAATAATTCACCCCTCCACTTT; CDR3aa: CASSQAPGQANNSPLHF
abundance: .; j_gene: TRBJ2-1; len: 15; v_gene: TRBV24-1; d_gene: TRBD1; CDR3nt: TGTGCCACCAGTGATCAGGGGGTCGCTTACAATGAGCAGTTCTTC; CDR3aa: CATSDQGVAYNEQFF
abundance: .; j_gene: TRBJ1-4; len: 15; v_gene: TRBV19; d_gene: .; CDR3nt: TGTGCCAGTAGTCCCACGGGAGCAACTAATGAAAAACTGTTTTTT; CDR3aa: CASSPTGATNEKLFF
abundance: .; j_gene: TRBJ2-1; len: 15; v_gene: TRBV19; d_gene: .; CDR3nt: TGTGCCAGTAGTATAGCGCCAGGGGTTCTCAATGAGCAGTTCTTC; CDR3aa: CASSIAPGVLNEQFF
abundance: .; j_gene: TRBJ2-3; len: 16; v_gene: TRBV4-2; d_gene: .; CDR3nt: TGTGCCAGCAGCCAAGAGTCCGGGGGGCTGATAGATACGCAGTATTTT; CDR3aa: CASSQESGGLIDTQYF
abundance: few; j_gene: TRBJ1-2; len: 17; v_gene: TRBV5-5; d_gene: .; CDR3nt: TGTGCCAGCAGCTTGGTTGGCTCAGGATTAATTCGCTATGGCTACACCTTC; CDR3aa: CASSLVGSGLIRYGYTF
abundance: .; j_gene: TRBJ1-2; len: 14; v_gene: TRBV11-3; d_gene: .; CDR3nt: TGTGCCAGCAGCTTAGGACTCAGCTACTATGGCTACACCTTC; CDR3aa: CASSLGLSYYGYTF
abundance: .; j_gene: TRBJ2-2; len: 14; v_gene: TRBV7-9; d_gene: .; CDR3nt: TGTGCCAGCACCCGGGGTTCGAACACCGGGGAGCTGTTTTTT; CDR3aa: CASTRGSNTGELFF
abundance: .; j_gene: TRBJ2-1; len: 18; v_gene: TRBV28; d_gene: TRBD2; CDR3nt: TGTGCCAGCAGTTCCATACCAATTGGGGGGAGGGTCGGGAATGAGCAGTTCTTC; CDR3aa: CASSSIPIGGRVGNEQFF
abundance: .; j_gene: TRBJ2-7; len: 14; v_gene: TRBV6-2/TRBV6-3; d_gene: .; CDR3nt: TGTGCCAGCAGTTCCCCCCGGTTTCGAGGCGAGCAGTACTTC; CDR3aa: CASSSPRFRGEQYF
abundance: .; j_gene: TRBJ1-6; len: 15; v_gene: TRBV12-5; d_gene: .; CDR3nt: TGTGCTAGTGGGCCCACTGAAGGGGATAATTCACCCCTCCACTTT; CDR3aa: CASGPTEGDNSPLHF
abundance: .; j_gene: TRBJ1-2; len: 15; v_gene: TRBV19; d_gene: .; CDR3nt: TGTGCCAGTAGTGCAGACAGGATATATGACTATGGCTACACCTTC; CDR3aa: CASSADRIYDYGYTF
abundance: .; j_gene: TRBJ1-5; len: 15; v_gene: TRBV19; d_gene: TRBD1; CDR3nt: TGTGCCAGTAGCAGGGGGCTCGGAAGCAATCAGCCCCAGCATTTT; CDR3aa: CASSRGLGSNQPQHF